This TCR beta chain derives from a study of cytomegalovirus exposure and HLA in healthy donors (dated by TCRdb to about 2017). Background for the entire study: An earlier analysis of more than 550 of the donors reported around 280 Gb of sequence data and 117 million unique TCR beta sequences obtained from about 180 million T cells. Approximately 300 gigabases of sequencing data and tens of millions of unique TCR sequences made up an early release that covered some 640 HLA-typed donors. Among the roughly 430 genotyped donors, approximately 77% belonged to the genetic ancestry cluster associated with self-reported Caucasian donors. The aim of the study was to test whether cataloging public T cell receptors could identify signatures of past pathogen exposure. The study used immunosequencing to profile the T cell repertoires of approximately 630 subjects and linked those repertoires to cytomegalovirus serostatus. Besides the first cohort of roughly 660 subjects, a separate validation cohort made up of 120 different subjects was used. To predict cytomegalovirus infection status, the study brought together high-throughput TCR immunosequencing, statistical association of individual TCRs with disease status, and machine learning. To study patterns of TCR occurrence, a later analysis re-analyzed previously published TCR beta repertoires from just over 650 donors and added high-resolution HLA genotyping. Rather than using new phenotypic data, the later analysis identified candidate immune exposures from TCR beta sequences and from how often those sequences occurred across donors. To decide whether each TCR beta V gene segment behaved as functional or pseudogenic, an earlier analysis of over 500 of the donors relied on high-throughput TCR beta sequencing. Donor age, sex, ethnicity and CMV serostatus were compiled alongside the repertoire data. A later genetic analysis used genome-wide SNP genotypes for about 65% of the roughly 670 donors, treating that subset as a discovery cohort. All discovery cohort repertoires had been generated using a single sequencing platform. Both class I and class II loci were covered by HLA typing, at four-digit resolution. The number of typed donors differed by locus: 629-630 for A, B, C, DRB1 and DQB1; approximately 530 for DQA1; about 600 for DPA1; and about 450 for DPB1. Four to six DR-DQ haplotypes were handled as single units for association and clustering because linkage in the cohort was strong. Among 350 to 400 genotyped donors of the cohort, an average of approximately 240,000 unique TCR beta nucleotide sequences were sequenced per donor, 15% to 20% of them non-productive. The paper's findings and limits, for the study overall: In both the original and validation cohorts, the classifier was reported to diagnose cytomegalovirus status with high specificity and sensitivity. Because HLA typing was missing for some donors at each locus, association tests included only the typed subset. Correlated functional status among segregating V segments might be attributable to linkage disequilibrium, but an unknown experimental factor could not be ruled out. According to a later analysis, TCR association rates differed among HLA loci, with DRB1 alleles showing the most associated TCRs and HLA-C alleles showing the fewest. Presence/absence analyses assumed roughly uniform sequencing depth across donors, an assumption that may not hold. According to the authors, the approach could potentially be generalized to other disease states and immunological phenotypes. Compared with equally common non-associated chains, HLA-associated TCR beta chains in a later analysis were more clonally expanded and had lower generation probabilities. A further reported finding was that TCR beta sequences accurately predicted the HLA-A and HLA-B alleles for most subjects in the first cohort. Immune exposure information for the cohort was limited to CMV serostatus. In the study, 164 TCR beta chains were listed as associated with cytomegalovirus. An earlier analysis of some 560 of the donors showed that most TCR beta V segments appeared in productive rearrangements either about 87% or about 30% of the time, which broadly matched IMGT annotations. According to a later analysis, most CMV-associated TCR beta chains appeared to be HLA-restricted, and the HLA associations seemed to be driven largely by CMV exposure. An association between a missense DCLRE1C variant and V-gene and J-gene trimming of TCR beta chains was found in a later genetic analysis and replicated in an independent cohort. When HLA alleles, especially DR and DQ, strongly co-occurred, attributing TCR associations to individual alleles was difficult. The cohort was sequenced for TCR beta chains only, and without alpha or paired-chain data the features that could be detected were limited. A later genetic analysis reported fewer N-insertions in productive TCRs among donors in an Asian-associated ancestry cluster than the approximately 700-donor mean. The 87-base-pair reads could not distinguish some IMGT-functional V segments, including TRBV6-2 and TRBV6-3, so those segments were excluded. Three of the identified cytomegalovirus-associated TCR beta chains were confirmed in vitro to be specific for cytomegalovirus antigens. Several of the top co-occurrence clusters appeared to be linked to parvovirus B19, influenza, CMV and Epstein-Barr virus, according to a later analysis. At a false discovery rate of 0.05, a later analysis linked 16,951 TCR beta sequences to specific HLA alleles. Most TCR sequences were observed very rarely across donors, whereas some public TCRs were present in many individuals. About 17 rarely observed V segments, including chromosome 9 orphons, were excluded from the earlier analysis of about 610 of the donors because counts were too low. A cluster of highly shared sequence variants was judged likely to be a technical artifact of the sequencing pipeline.

In total, 666 healthy bone marrow donors made up the cohort. All cohort members were sampled while nominally healthy, although unrecorded immune exposures were likely present. The donor was CMV seronegative and was included in the group of under 450 seronegative cohort members. A peripheral blood sample was collected from each donor, and TCR beta sequencing was performed on peripheral blood mononuclear cells. The Qiagen DNeasy Blood Extraction Kit was used to extract genomic DNA from the blood cell samples. Libraries were constructed by the immunoSEQ multiplex PCR assay. The multiplex PCR relied on a mix of 60 forward primers for TCR Vbeta segments and 13 reverse primers for TCR Jbeta segments. Amplification of the CDR3 region of rearranged TCR beta genes was performed with a multiplex PCR assay on genomic DNA. The Illumina HiSeq System was used to sequence the amplified TCR beta libraries as 87-base-pair reads. In the authors' own workflow: A later analysis tallied around 87 million unique TCR beta chains across the 666 repertoires, and about 12 million of those chains were shared by two or more donors. To remove PCR and sequencing errors, raw reads were error-corrected and collapsed into unique sequences using a nearest-neighbor algorithm that merged closely related sequences. V, D and J gene segments were assigned by aligning CDR3 sequences to IMGT reference sequences. For a sequence to be retained, a match of at least six nucleotides was required to both a V gene segment and a J gene segment. A rearrangement was called productive if the CDR3 had no stop codons and remained in frame with V and J, and every other rearrangement was called non-productive. CDR3 was defined according to IMGT convention as the region running from the second conserved V-encoded cysteine to the conserved J-encoded phenylalanine. The earlier analysis of some 540 of the donors excluded any sequence lacking an unambiguous match to a single V gene segment. An earlier analysis of 587 of the donors called V segments functional above 56.7% productive rearrangements and segregating when the between-donor standard deviation exceeded 5%. A statistical classification framework was built for diagnosing cytomegalovirus status from the catalog of TCR beta chain sequences. In a later analysis, TCR nucleotide sequences were compared against IMGT/GENE-DB human TR gene sequences so that V and J genes could be assigned. In a later analysis, CDR3 sequences and most-parsimonious VDJ recombination scenarios were assigned using the TCRdist pipeline. A later analysis defined each TCR beta chain by its CDR3 amino acid sequence plus V-gene family, and excluded reads lacking a unique V-gene family. A later analysis removed 592 highly shared, low-generation-probability nucleotide sequences to deal with suspected cross-contamination and a sequencing artifact. In a later analysis, a clonal expansion index for each public chain was calculated from normalized within-repertoire ranks of inferred template counts. A later analysis computed generation probabilities with a VDJ recombination model fitted to out-of-frame rearrangements, and checked the results against IGoR. A later analysis scored TCR-TCR, TCR-HLA and TCR-CMV co-occurrence with hypergeometric tests, applying a repertoire-size bias correction to TCR pairs. In a later analysis, false discovery rates were estimated by permuting HLA or CMV assignments 20 times. In a later analysis, co-occurring TCRs were grouped using DBSCAN, and TCRdist sequence similarity was added for clustering within HLA-allele-positive subsets. For co-occurrence clustering, repertoires with fewer than 30,000 or more than 120,000 public chains were excluded, along with four or five repertoires with anomalous nucleotide sharing. TCRdb obtained this table from immuneACCESS and retained in-frame rearrangements with V and J assigned. These tables miss some clones; where compared with another copy, unresolved V genes account for less than half of the shortfall, and the remainder is unexplained. V and J calls and clone size come straight from that table; D and trimming were deduced from the DNA. The sample has around 200,000 clones on record, under 85% of them singletons. The leading ten clones occupy around 1.6% of the sample.

About this clone: The specificity of this receptor is unknown. Base qualities are not at hand, and no much larger clone is one base apart.

The germline V gene yields SGHAT for CDR1 and FQNNGV for CDR2. The CDR3 runs 16 residues from the cysteine to the phenylalanine. Only CDR3 DNA is held: 48 bases, read in frame from base 1. Trimming removed 3 bases from V and 7 bases from J; the gene matches leave 11 bases unexplained. This receptor was taken from a woman aged 18-35 years in good health and CMV-seronegative. The chain joins TRBV11-2 to TRBJ2-1, with 8 junctional bases fitting TRBD2. Sequenced: PBMCs. Here is the DNA: TGTGCCAGCAGCTTGGGATTTCGGGGGGGCTTAAATGAGCAGTTCTTC. Its translation is CASSLGFRGGLNEQFF.